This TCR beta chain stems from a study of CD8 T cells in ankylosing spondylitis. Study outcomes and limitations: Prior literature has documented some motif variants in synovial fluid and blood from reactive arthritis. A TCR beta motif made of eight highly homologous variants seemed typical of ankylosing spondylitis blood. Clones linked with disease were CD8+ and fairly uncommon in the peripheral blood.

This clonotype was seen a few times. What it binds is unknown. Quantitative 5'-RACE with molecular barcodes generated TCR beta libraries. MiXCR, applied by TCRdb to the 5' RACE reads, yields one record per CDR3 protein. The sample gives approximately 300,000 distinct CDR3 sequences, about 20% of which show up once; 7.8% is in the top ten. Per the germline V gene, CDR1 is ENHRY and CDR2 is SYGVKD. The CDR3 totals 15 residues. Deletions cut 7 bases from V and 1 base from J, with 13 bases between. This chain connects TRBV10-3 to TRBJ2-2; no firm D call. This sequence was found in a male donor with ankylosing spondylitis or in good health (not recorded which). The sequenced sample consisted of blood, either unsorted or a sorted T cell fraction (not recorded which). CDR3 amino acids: CAIKTDNLNTGELFF. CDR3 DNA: TGTGCCATCAAGACGGATAATCTGAACACCGGGGAGCTGTTTTTT.